These 15 T cell receptor beta chains originate from one sample sequenced in a study of T cell responses to AZD1222 COVID-19 vaccine. TCRdb keeps only in-frame clones here, not all; method: immunoSEQ multiplex PCR. The sample lists over 120,000 clones; 92% were seen once. The sequencing here drew on peripheral blood, taken on day 0 of AZD1222 vaccination. These receptors were taken from an adult in good health.

This chain joins TRBV19 and TRBJ2-2; D possibly corresponds to TRBD1 (5 bases). Germline V lookup: CDR1 LNHDA, CDR2 SQIVND (reference sequence). The CDR3 is made up of 13 amino acids. V lost 5 bases, J lost 6 bases, and 10 bases lay in between. CDR3 in amino acids: CASSSRAAGELFF. The CDR3, as DNA: TGTGCCAGTAGTTCCAGGGCAGCCGGGGAGCTGTTTTTT.

The CDR3 DNA reads as TGTGCCACCAGCAGAGATAGGGGCCTGGACAACAGGGGGTTTGAGACCCAGTACTTC. Residues: CATSRDRGLDNRGFETQYF. This rearrangement joins TRBV15 to TRBJ2-5; 8 positions match TRBD1. Unmatched junction bases numbered 17, after V lost 0 bases and J lost 5 bases. This CDR3 spans 19 amino acids. CDR1 LNHNV and CDR2 YYDKDF come from the germline V gene (reference sequence).

A single count supports this clone. The chain has TRBV2 and TRBJ2-7; D gene ambiguous. V was pared by 5 bases and J by 0 bases, with 8 bases between. The CDR3 sequence is 13 residues long. Germline-derived CDR1 and CDR2 are SNHLY and FYNNEI. The chain's CDR3 is CASSWTSSYEQYF. The CDR3 coding sequence is TGTGCCAGCAGTTGGACGAGCTCCTACGAGCAGTACTTC.

V and J are TRBV5-1 and TRBJ1-2, with 9 nucleotides matching TRBD1. Germline values: CDR1 SGHRS, CDR2 YFSETQ. The V and J ends lost 4 bases and 1 base, in that order; junction bases with no gene match: 11. There are 17 residues in the CDR3. Written as DNA, the CDR3 is TGCGCCAGCAGCAGGGGCGTGGGACAGGGAATTAACTATGGCTACACCTTC. This encodes CASSRGVGQGINYGYTF.

The chain is built from TRBV7-2 and TRBJ2-1; no clear D gene. Trimming removed 4 bases from V and 8 bases from J, with 9 bases in between. The CDR3 extends over 12 amino acids. CDR1 SGHTA and CDR2 FQGNSA come from the germline V gene. In DNA form, the CDR3 reads TGTGCCAGCAGCTCCTTAGGTGATGAGCAGTTCTTC. Encoded protein: CASSSLGDEQFF.

This chain uses TRBV19 with TRBJ2-3; D is ambiguous. Trimming took off 5 bases at V and 2 bases at J, with 17 bases between the two ends. The CDR3 length is 16 residues. The germline V gene encodes CDR1 LNHDA and CDR2 SQIVND (reference sequence). The CDR3 nucleotides read TGTGCCAGTAGTCCTCGGGCAGGAGAACTCACAGATACGCAGTATTTT. Translating gives CASSPRAGELTDTQYF.

The count of this clone is one. The V call is TRBV19, the J call TRBJ1-4, with no clear D. The CDR3 spans 13 residues. CDR1 is LNHDA and CDR2 is SQIVND in the germline V gene (reference sequence). V was shortened by 0 bases and J by 5 bases, with 4 bases between the two germline ends. CDR3 sequence reads: CASSIDGNEKLFF. CDR3 in DNA: TGTGCCAGTAGTATAGACGGAAATGAAAAACTGTTTTTT.

The V call is TRBV28, the J call TRBJ1-4; no clear D gene. Germline lookup yields CDR1 MDHEN and CDR2 SYDVKM. The V end lost 1 base, the J end lost 8 bases, and 14 bases lay between the germline ends. The CDR3 is 15 residues long. The CDR3, as DNA: TGTGCCAGCAGTTTATATGTACCCTCGGAGGAAAAACTGTTTTTT. It codes for CASSLYVPSEEKLFF.

The rearrangement links TRBV21-1 to TRBJ2-1; TRBD2 is the table's D call and was not checked against the DNA. TRBV21-1 is noted as a pseudogene. The CDR3 loop spans 15 amino acids. CDR3 region: CASSTGTGREGEQFF. The CDR3 region has the DNA TGTGCCAGCAGCACCGGGACCGGCCGGGAGGGTGAGCAGTTCTTC.

The V and J genes are TRBV2 and TRBJ2-2; the D gene is possibly TRBD2 (5 bases). The CDR3 is made up of 15 amino acids. Germline V gives CDR1 SNHLY, CDR2 FYNNEI. V lost 6 bases, J lost 4 bases, and 15 bases lay in between. The CDR3 region is CASSPRVVVTGELFF. CDR3 bases: TGTGCCAGCAGCCCGAGGGTCGTGGTCACCGGGGAGCTGTTTTTT.

This sequence joins TRBV2 and TRBJ2-3; D is undetermined. V lost 4 bases and J lost 2, with 10 bases in between. This CDR3 region has 14 residues. In germline, CDR1 is SNHLY, CDR2 FYNNEI. The CDR3 bases are TGTGCCAGCAGTGTGAGTCCAGCCACAGATACGCAGTATTTT. It translates to CASSVSPATDTQYF.

The rearrangement uses TRBV21-1 and TRBJ1-4; no DNA check was done on the table's D call, TRBD1. TRBV21-1 corresponds to a pseudogene. The CDR3 is made up of 16 amino acids. The CDR3 DNA is TGTGCCAGCAGCATCTCGACAGGGAGCTGGAATGAAAAACTGTTTTTT. Its protein is CASSISTGSWNEKLFF.

This clone has a single count. The chain couples TRBV5-1 to TRBJ2-7; 9 bases line up with TRBD2. This CDR3 has 15 amino acids. Trimming took 3 bases from V and 4 from J; bases not matched to a gene: 8. Germline V gene data show CDR1 as SGHRS and CDR2 as YFSETQ. The CDR3 DNA follows: TGCGCCAGCAGCTCCTTTAGCGGGAGCGGATACGAGCAGTACTTC. This gives the protein CASSSFSGSGYEQYF.

This clone was seen more than once but under ten times. The chain links TRBV5-1 to TRBJ1-2; TRBD1 matches 7 bases. The germline gives CDR1 SGHRS, CDR2 YFSETQ. CDR3 length equals 16 residues. V shed 3 bases and J 8 bases; nucleotides not matched to a gene: 16. Written as DNA, the CDR3 is TGCGCCAGCAGCTCGGATCCTGGACAGGCCTCTATGGGCTACACCTTC. Residues: CASSSDPGQASMGYTF.

The chain employs TRBV28 and TRBJ2-2, with 7 bases that match TRBD1. V was clipped by 2 bases and J by 5 bases; unmatched bases: 5. The CDR3 sequence is 15 residues long. Germline loops: CDR1 MDHEN, CDR2 SYDVKM. The CDR3 coding sequence is TGTGCCAGCAGTTTAAGGCAGGGGGAAACCGGGGAGCTGTTTTTT. Amino acid sequence: CASSLRQGETGELFF.